This is a list of T cell receptor beta chains from one sample in a study of T cells after yellow fever vaccination. MiXCR, applied by TCRdb to the 5' RACE reads, yields one record per CDR3 protein. The data contain 450,000 to 600,000 distinct CDR3 sequences, less than 20% of them singletons. The sample here was PBMCs, taken about 5 days after the first yellow fever vaccination. The receptors stem from a young man who received the YFV17D yellow fever vaccine. The CDR3 runs from the conserved cysteine through the conserved F or W. A D gene is named only where the DNA matches it firmly. The size of a clone is reported for some rows only, either as once, few or many, or as a class for expanded clones.

j_gene,v_gene,abundance,d_gene,CDR3nt,CDR3aa
TRBJ1-5,TRBV20-1,few,-,TGCAGTGCTAGACTGGGAAATAGCAATCAGCCCCAGCATTTT,CSARLGNSNQPQHF
TRBJ1-6,TRBV4-1,once,-,TGCGCCAGCAGCCCGAGGGAAGGGTTTTCACCCCTCCACTTT,CASSPREGFSPLHF
TRBJ1-1,TRBV4-3,few,-,TGCGCCAGCAGCCAGGGTTTCTCTGGGAACACTGAAGCTTTCTTT,CASSQGFSGNTEAFF
TRBJ1-1,TRBV5-1,few,-,TGCGCCAGCAGCTTGGCCCTCGACGGGGCTGAAGCTTTCTTT,CASSLALDGAEAFF
TRBJ2-2,TRBV20-1,-,-,TGCAGTGCTAGAGCCGGGGAGCTGTTTTTT,CSARAGELFF
TRBJ1-6,TRBV6-5,-,-,TGTGCCAGCAGTTACACCATTTCAGATAATTCACCCCTCCACTTT,CASSYTISDNSPLHF
TRBJ1-2,TRBV4-2,-,-,TGTGCCAGCAGCCAAGCAGGGCCCCTCTTTAACTATGGCTACACCTTC,CASSQAGPLFNYGYTF
TRBJ2-5,TRBV7-9,few,TRBD2,TGTGCCAGCAGCCCCCTGGCGAGGGGAGGGACTCAAGAGACCCAGTACTTC,CASSPLARGGTQETQYF
TRBJ2-1,TRBV24-1,few,-,TGTGCCACCAGTGACGCAAACGGGGGGCAGTTCTTC,CATSDANGGQFF
TRBJ1-4,TRBV7-6,-,-,TGTGCCAGCAGCTTAGAGGGAAATAATGAAAAACTGTTTTTT,CASSLEGNNEKLFF
TRBJ2-1,TRBV6-5,-,-,TGTGCCAGCAGTTACACCTCCGGGTCCAATGAGCAGTTCTTC,CASSYTSGSNEQFF
TRBJ2-3,TRBV20-1,-,-,TGCAGTGCTAGCTCGCAGCGGGATACGCAGTATTTT,CSASSQRDTQYF
TRBJ2-1,TRBV6-1,-,-,TGTGCCAGCAGCGTGGGACACACCTTGGGCAATGAGCAGTTCTTC,CASSVGHTLGNEQFF
TRBJ1-1,TRBV3-1,-,-,TGTGCCAGCAGCCGATCCCGGTCCATGAACACTGAAGCTTTCTTT,CASSRSRSMNTEAFF
TRBJ2-2,TRBV2,few,TRBD2,TGTGCCAGCAGTGAAGGCAGCGGGGGAAACACCGGGGAGCTGTTTTTT,CASSEGSGGNTGELFF
TRBJ1-5,TRBV28,many,-,TGTGCCAGCAGTTTAAGGGGCCAGGGAGGGAATCAGCCCCAGCATTTT,CASSLRGQGGNQPQHF
TRBJ1-3,TRBV7-2,-,-,TGTGCCAGCAGCTTAGCGACAGTAAAGTCTGGAAACACCATATATTTT,CASSLATVKSGNTIYF
TRBJ1-2,TRBV4-3,-,TRBD1,TGCGCCAGCAGCCACCGGGACAGGGGGCTGGATGGCTACACCTTC,CASSHRDRGLDGYTF
TRBJ1-6,TRBV27,few,TRBD1,TGTGCCAGCAGTTTAGAGACAGGGAGTTCACCCCTCCACTTT,CASSLETGSSPLHF
TRBJ2-3,TRBV5-1,many,-,TGCGCCAGCAGCCAGCTACGGGGCGGGGGCACAGATACGCAGTATTTT,CASSQLRGGGTDTQYF
TRBJ2-2,TRBV3-1,-,TRBD1,TGTGCCAGCAGCCTAATCGGACAGGGGTATACCGGGGAGCTGTTTTTT,CASSLIGQGYTGELFF
TRBJ1-5,TRBV7-9,-,-,TGTGCCAGCAGCTTAAGTGGGGCCGGTCAGCCCCAGCATTTT,CASSLSGAGQPQHF
TRBJ2-7,TRBV3-1,-,-,TGTGCCAGCAGCCAATATCCGACAGTTCCCTACGAGCAGTACTTC,CASSQYPTVPYEQYF
TRBJ2-2,TRBV5-1,few,-,TGCGCCAGCAGCTCTTGGGGGACCGACACCGGGGAGCTGTTTTTT,CASSSWGTDTGELFF
TRBJ2-3,TRBV3-1,many,TRBD2,TGTGCCAGCAGCCAAGAGGGCGGGGGGCACACAGATACGCAGTATTTT,CASSQEGGGHTDTQYF
TRBJ2-3,TRBV20-1,many,-,TGCAGTGCTAGAGATAGGGCGGTGGGAACAGATACGCAGTATTTT,CSARDRAVGTDTQYF
TRBJ2-2,TRBV12-3/TRBV12-4,-,-,TGTGCCAGTAGCTCGGGACATCCTCTATCGGAGCTGTTTTTT,CASSSGHPLSELFF
TRBJ2-5,TRBV20-1,few,TRBD1,TGCAGTGCTGAAGGACAGGGACAAGAGACCCAGTACTTC,CSAEGQGQETQYF
TRBJ2-2,TRBV12-3/TRBV12-4,-,-,TGTGCCAGCAAAAAGGCCGGGGAGCTGTTTTTT,CASKKAGELFF
TRBJ1-1,TRBV11-2,few,-,TGTGCCAGCAGCTTAGTGGCCGTCCCTCCAGCTTTCTTT,CASSLVAVPPAFF
TRBJ1-1,TRBV7-2,-,-,TGTGCCAGCAGCTTAATCGGAACGAACACTGAAGCTTTCTTT,CASSLIGTNTEAFF
TRBJ1-3,TRBV6-5,-,-,TGTGCCAGCAGTTACTTCGGGGGAAACACCATATATTTT,CASSYFGGNTIYF
TRBJ2-1,TRBV7-2,few,-,TGTGCCAGCAGCGCAGAGGGGGATAATGAGCAGTTCTTC,CASSAEGDNEQFF
TRBJ2-1,TRBV5-1,-,TRBD2,TGCGCCAGCAGCTTGGCTAGCGGGGGTAGAGAGCAGTTCTTC,CASSLASGGREQFF
TRBJ2-7,TRBV2,-,-,TGTGCCAGCAGTGTATCCGGGGGGCCCTCCTACGAGCAGTACTTC,CASSVSGGPSYEQYF
TRBJ2-3,TRBV24-1,-,-,TGTGCCACCAGTGGGCGGTGGTCAGATACGCAGTATTTT,CATSGRWSDTQYF
TRBJ1-4,TRBV19,-,-,TGTGCCAGTAGTAGCGGGGATGAAAAACTGTTTTTT,CASSSGDEKLFF
TRBJ2-3,TRBV29-1,-,-,TGCAGCGTTGAAGCTGGGCGGGGGCAACCAGATACGCAGTATTTT,CSVEAGRGQPDTQYF
TRBJ1-5,TRBV11-2,few,-,TGTGCCAGCAGCTTTCTAGTCGGGGGGGCGCTTAGCCTTCAGCCCCAGCATTTT,CASSFLVGGALSLQPQHF
TRBJ1-4,TRBV24-1,-,TRBD1,TGTGCCACCAGTGATGATACAGGGGTTTCAGAAAAACTGTTTTTT,CATSDDTGVSEKLFF
TRBJ1-1,TRBV11-2,few,-,TGTGCCAGCAGCCAATGGGGGGCGCGGGCCACTGAAGCTTTCTTT,CASSQWGARATEAFF
TRBJ2-2,TRBV5-1,-,TRBD1,TGCGCCAGCAGCTTGGCGAGGGGGCTTTTAACCGGGGAGCTGTTTTTT,CASSLARGLLTGELFF
TRBJ2-7,TRBV5-1,-,-,TGCGCCAGCAGCTTAACTTCCTCCGAGCAGTACTTC,CASSLTSSEQYF
TRBJ1-1,TRBV7-9,few,-,TGTGCCAGCAGCATCGACCACCAGGGGAACACTGAAGCTTTCTTT,CASSIDHQGNTEAFF
TRBJ1-6,TRBV6-5,-,-,TGTGCCAGCGGCCCGCCATCACCCCTCCACTTT,CASGPPSPLHF
TRBJ1-5,TRBV28,-,TRBD1,TGTGCCAGCAGGTTGTTAGGGGGGCAGGGGGTTTGGCAGCCCCAGCATTTT,CASRLLGGQGVWQPQHF
TRBJ1-1,TRBV7-9,few,TRBD1,TGTGCCAGCAGCTTAGAGGACAGGGGCTCGCCTGAAGCTTTCTTT,CASSLEDRGSPEAFF
TRBJ2-1,TRBV12-3/TRBV12-4,-,TRBD1,TGTGCCAGCAGTGGGACAGAGGGTGAGCAGTTCTTC,CASSGTEGEQFF
TRBJ2-5,TRBV12-3/TRBV12-4,few,-,TGTGCCAGCAGTTTCTCTATAGGGGCGAGGGAGACCCAGTACTTC,CASSFSIGARETQYF
TRBJ2-2,TRBV5-5,-,-,TGTGCCAGCAGCTTGTTGGGGGTCGACACCGGGGAGCTGTTTTTT,CASSLLGVDTGELFF
TRBJ1-5,TRBV24-1,-,-,TGTGCCACCAGTGAGGGAGGACGTCATAGCAATCAGCCCCAGCATTTT,CATSEGGRHSNQPQHF
TRBJ2-5,TRBV5-1,-,TRBD2,TGCGCCAGCAGCTTACTTCGGGGGGGCGCGGAGACCCAGTACTTC,CASSLLRGGAETQYF
TRBJ1-2,TRBV20-1,few,-,TGCAGTGCTAGAGACAGGGCCCGAGGCTACACCTTC,CSARDRARGYTF